The 5 T cell receptor beta chains below come from one sample, sequenced in a study of blood T cells in healthy people across ages. The second PCR ran about 6 to 12 cycles with a sample-barcoded 5' primer and J-beta primers. TCRdb re-analysed the 5' RACE reads in MiXCR, keeping a single row per CDR3 protein. Of under 850,000 distinct CDR3 sequences in the sample, roughly 40% are singletons; the top ten hold 10% to 15%. Sequenced material: blood. These receptors all come from a man aged 18 to 35 in good health.

This sequence joins TRBV6-2 or TRBV6-3 and TRBJ2-5; D not certain. TRBJ2-1 explains the end of the DNA better; the J call may be wrong. CDR1 MNHEY and CDR2 SVGEGT come from the germline V gene. This CDR3 is 15 amino acids long. The CDR3 spells CASSYWATKSATQFF. Here the CDR3 DNA reads TGTGCCAGCAGTTACTGGGCAACCAAAAGCGCGACCCAGTTCTTC.

This rearrangement joins TRBV13 to TRBJ1-2, with D maybe TRBD1 (5 bases). The CDR3 sequence is 13 residues long. Germline V gives CDR1 PRHDT, CDR2 FYEKMQ (reference sequence). The V end lost 5 bases, the J end lost 4 bases, and 11 bases lay between the germline ends. The CDR3 sequence is CASSPRGFYGYTF. In DNA, the CDR3 is TGTGCCAGCAGCCCACGGGGCTTCTATGGCTACACCTTC.

The chain joins TRBV11-2 to TRBJ2-2, with a tentative D call TRBD2 (6 bases). V gave up 3 bases and J gave up 2 bases, with 10 bases separating them. In germline, CDR1 is SGHAT, CDR2 FQNNGV. The CDR3 runs to 15 residues. The CDR3 reads CASSFLADNTGELFF. The CDR3 nucleotides are TGTGCCAGCAGCTTCTTAGCGGATAACACCGGGGAGCTGTTTTTT.

V is TRBV4-1 and J is TRBJ1-2; 11 bases line up with TRBD1. The germline gives CDR1 MGHRA, CDR2 YSYEKL. The CDR3 length is 14 residues. V shed 1 base and J 6 bases; nucleotides not matched to a gene: 1. This CDR3 is CASSQVGQGDGYTF. In DNA, the CDR3 is TGCGCCAGCAGCCAAGTGGGACAGGGGGATGGCTACACCTTC.

The chain employs TRBV12-3 or TRBV12-4 and TRBJ2-1; D might be TRBD1 or TRBD2, each matching 5 bases. V lost 5 bases to trimming and J lost 12 bases, with 11 bases between them. This CDR3 contains 11 residues. In DNA form, the CDR3 reads TGTGCCAGCAGTCTCGGGACCAGGCAGTTCTTC. Amino acids: CASSLGTRQFF.